The T cell receptor (beta chain) under discussion was sequenced for a study of blood T cell repertoires in COVID-19. The CDR3 contains 14 residues. V shed 6 bases, J shed 6 bases, and the junction held 7 bases outside the gene matches. In germline, CDR1 is ENHRY, CDR2 SYGVKD. Data came from immunoSEQ multiplex PCR; TCRdb stores just in-frame clones and leaves some out. Here the sample spans about 69,000 clones, around three quarters being singletons. This receptor was taken from a man in his sixties with acute or convalescent COVID-19. This chain links TRBV10-3 with TRBJ1-2, with 10 bases identical to TRBD1. Specimen: peripheral blood. The CDR3 DNA is TGTGCCATCAGACCTGACAGGGGGCAGGATGGCTACACCTTC. Protein product: CAIRPDRGQDGYTF.